Below, 20 T cell receptor beta chains from the same sample are listed, as sequenced in a study of CD8 T cells in Susac syndrome. cDNA came from around 0.54 to 1 ug RNA primed by random hexamers. TCRdb used MiXCR to reprocess the immunoSEQ multiplex PCR reads, holding one entry per CDR3 protein. The sample contains some 190,000 distinct CDR3 sequences, about 95% of which appear only once. Sequencing used CD4+ T cells from PBMCs. Every receptor here comes from a human donor with Susac syndrome.

The chain couples TRBV20-1 to TRBJ2-7; D unresolved. V lost 4 bases, J lost 1 base, and 17 bases lay in between. Germline-derived CDR1 and CDR2 are DFQATT and SNEGSKA (reference sequence). The CDR3 length is 15 residues. The chain's CDR3 is CSANSPANRSYEQYF. In nucleotides, the CDR3 is TGCAGTGCTAATAGCCCGGCAAACCGATCCTACGAGCAGTACTTC.

The rearrangement joins TRBV7-2 to TRBJ2-1; D assignment may be TRBD1 or TRBD2 (5 bases each). Germline V gene lookup returns CDR1 SGHTA and CDR2 FQGNSA. Trimming stripped 4 bases from V and 5 bases from J, with 15 bases between. The CDR3 length is 15 residues. The CDR3 DNA reads as TGTGCCAGCAGCTGGGACCACACTAGAAACAATGAGCAGTTCTTC. Translating gives CASSWDHTRNNEQFF. The entire variable domain, with the rest obtained from reference TRBV7-2 and TRBJ2-1, is as follows: GAGVSQSPSNKVTEKGKDVELRCDPISGHTALYWYRQSLGQGLEFLIYFQGNSAPDKSGLPSDRFSAERTGGSVSTLTIQRTQQEDSAVYLCASSWDHTRNNEQFFGPGTRLTVL.

The rearrangement joins TRBV3-1 to TRBJ1-6; possibly TRBD1 for D (6 bases). The ends were cut back, 0 bases at V and 10 bases at J, with 16 bases in the middle. This CDR3 has 16 residues. The germline gives CDR1 LGHDT, CDR2 YNNKEL (reference sequence). Here the CDR3 DNA reads TGTGCCAGCAGCCAAGATTGGCCTGGGGGCGGCTCACCCCTCCACTTT. Translating gives CASSQDWPGGGSPLHF. The full variable domain, completed using reference TRBV3-1 and TRBJ1-6, is DTAVSQTPKYLVTQMGNDKSIKCEQNLGHDTMYWYKQDSKKFLKIMFSYNNKELIINETVPNRFSPKSPDKAHLNLHINSLELGDSAVYFCASSQDWPGGGSPLHFGNGTRLTVT.

There are a few counts of this clonotype. The chain combines TRBV12-3 or TRBV12-4 with TRBJ1-5, with a tentative D call TRBD1 (6 bases). V was cut by 5 bases and J by 4 bases, with 9 bases left in between. The CDR3 has 13 amino acids. The CDR3, as DNA: TGTGCCAGCAGTCCCGGGACAAATCAGCCCCAGCATTTT. Translating it yields CASSPGTNQPQHF.

The chain uses TRBV12-3 or TRBV12-4 and TRBJ1-5; TRBD1 agrees at 9 bases. This CDR3 is 15 amino acids long. Trimming at V came to 7 bases and at J to 7 bases, leaving 11 bases not matched to a gene. The DNA for the CDR3 is TGTGCCAGCACTTTCCAAACAGGGGGCTGGCAGCCCCAGCATTTT. Protein product: CASTFQTGGWQPQHF.

This clonotype was seen a single time. CDR3 coding DNA: TGTGCCAGCAGTTACTCTCCAGGGGGCAAGGAGAGATGGTATGGCTACACCTTC. This sequence encodes CASSYSPGGKERWYGYTF. V usage is TRBV6-5 and J usage is TRBJ1-2; TRBD1 agrees at 8 bases. V dropped 0 bases and J dropped 5; count of bases not matched to a gene: 14. The length of the CDR3 is 18 residues. Germline loops: CDR1 MNHEY, CDR2 SVGAGI.

The chain combines TRBV9 with TRBJ2-7; TRBD1 aligns across 8 bases. Losses at the gene ends were 4 bases for V and 7 bases for J; bases not matched to a gene: 7. Germline CDR1 is SGDLS and CDR2 is YYNGEE. The CDR3 runs 13 residues. The DNA for the CDR3 is TGTGCCAGCAGCCCTCGGACAGGGCGTGAGCAGTACTTC. Its protein product is CASSPRTGREQYF.

The chain has TRBV20-1 and TRBJ1-4, with D maybe TRBD1 (5 bases). The CDR3 is 13 residues long. V was shortened by 1 base and J by 6 bases, with 9 bases between the two germline ends. Germline V gene sequence: CDR1 DFQATT, CDR2 SNEGSKA (reference sequence). CDR3 sequence reads: CSARGGNHEKLFF. CDR3 in DNA: TGCAGTGCTAGAGGGGGGAACCATGAAAAACTGTTTTTT.

The chain has TRBV5-6 and TRBJ1-6; a possible D gene is TRBD1 (5 bases). Per germline, CDR1 SGHDT and CDR2 YYEEEE. Deletions cut 3 bases from V and 7 bases from J, with 17 bases between. CDR3 size: 16 residues. This CDR3 reads CASSSRTGPMNSPLHF. The CDR3 DNA reads TGTGCCAGCAGCTCCCGCACGGGACCGATGAATTCACCCCTCCACTTT.

This clonotype has only one observation. This chain links TRBV3-1 with TRBJ1-2; TRBD1 matches 12 bases. J lost 7 bases, V lost 0 bases, and 9 bases had no gene match. Germline V gene lookup returns CDR1 LGHDT and CDR2 YNNKEL (reference sequence). CDR3 length: 17 amino acids. In DNA, the CDR3 is TGTGCCAGCAGCCAAGACCCGGGACAGGGGGCTAGGGCTGGCTACACCTTC. It yields the protein CASSQDPGQGARAGYTF.

The chain couples TRBV4-1 to TRBJ1-2, with a weak D call TRBD1 (5 bases). The CDR3 spans 15 residues. Germline lookup yields CDR1 MGHRA and CDR2 YSYEKL. Between the trimmed V and J ends, which lost 4 bases and 5 bases, there was a span of 17 bases. Here the CDR3 reads CASSPGRDPRYGYTF. CDR3 bases: TGCGCCAGCAGCCCAGGCCGGGACCCGAGGTATGGCTACACCTTC.

The chain uses TRBV7-9 and TRBJ2-2; a weak D match, TRBD2 (5 bases). Looked up from germline, CDR1 is SEHNR and CDR2 is FQNEAQ (reference sequence). The CDR3 has 13 residues. Trimming removed 5 bases at V and 11 bases at J, with 15 bases between. CDR3 residues: CASSQQQAGELFF. In DNA, the CDR3 is TGTGCCAGCAGCCAACAGCAGGCGGGCGAGCTGTTTTTT.

This chain joins TRBV4-2 and TRBJ2-5; D may be TRBD1 (6 bases). This CDR3 has 14 residues. CDR1 and CDR2 (germline): LGHNA, YNFKEQ. Trimming took off 1 base at V and 2 bases at J, with 8 bases between the two ends. The CDR3 here is CASSQVDRQETQYF. CDR3 nucleotide sequence: TGTGCCAGCAGCCAAGTTGACAGGCAAGAGACCCAGTACTTC.

The chain combines TRBV12-3 or TRBV12-4 with TRBJ2-3; 9 nucleotides line up with TRBD2. The CDR3 contains 16 residues. With V trimmed by 5 bases and J by 1 base, 7 bases remained unmatched. The CDR3 reads CASSPLPSGGTDTQYF. The DNA of the CDR3 is TGTGCCAGCAGTCCCCTACCTAGCGGGGGCACAGATACGCAGTATTTT.

V gene TRBV11-2 combines with J gene TRBJ1-1; D may be TRBD1 (5 bases). The CDR3 contains 14 residues. The ends were cut back, 7 bases at V and 0 bases at J, with 12 bases in the middle. Germline CDR1 and CDR2: SGHAT and FQNNGV. CDR3 loop: CASITDRVNTEAFF. Written as DNA, the CDR3 is TGTGCCAGCATTACCGACAGAGTGAACACTGAAGCTTTCTTT.

This chain connects TRBV5-6 to TRBJ1-3, with a weak D call TRBD1 (5 bases). V shed 3 bases and J shed 3 bases, with 16 bases lying between them. There are 16 residues in the CDR3. From germline, CDR1 is SGHDT and CDR2 YYEEEE. The CDR3 here is CASSSDFGADGNTIYF. Here the CDR3 DNA reads TGTGCCAGCAGCTCCGATTTTGGGGCGGATGGAAACACCATATATTTT. Supplemented by reference TRBV5-6 and TRBJ1-3, the full variable domain reads DAGVTQSPTHLIKTRGQQVTLRCSPKSGHDTVSWYQQALGQGPQFIFQYYEEEERQRGNFPDRFSGHQFPNYSSELNVNALLLGDSALYLCASSSDFGADGNTIYFGEGSWLTVV.

This rearrangement joins TRBV4-2 to TRBJ2-3; 7 bases match TRBD2. Germline CDR1 LGHNA, CDR2 YNFKEQ. CDR3 length: 16 amino acids. V lost 6 bases and J lost 4; bases outside the gene matches: 13. The CDR3 is CASSVPVGGGADTQYF. The CDR3 bases are TGTGCCAGCAGTGTCCCCGTAGGCGGGGGAGCAGATACGCAGTATTTT.

V is TRBV20-1 and J is TRBJ1-1; a weak D match, TRBD1 (5 bases). CDR1 is DFQATT, CDR2 SNEGSKA, per germline (reference sequence). The CDR3 totals 14 residues. V gave up 6 bases and J gave up 0 bases, with 14 bases separating them. As DNA, the CDR3 is TGCAGTGCCCTTAAGGGGCAGCTGAACACTGAAGCTTTCTTT. Translation gives CSALKGQLNTEAFF.

The CDR3 here is CASSFVYEQYF. CDR3 bases: TGTGCCAGCAGTTTTGTCTACGAGCAGTACTTC. V is TRBV28 and J is TRBJ2-7; D remains unclear. This CDR3 comprises 11 residues. The V gene lost 3 bases and the J gene lost 3 bases, with 3 bases spanning the gap. The germline CDR1 and CDR2 sequences are MDHEN and SYDVKM.

V and J are TRBV5-6 and TRBJ2-3; D is ambiguous. This CDR3 is built from 15 residues. The V end lost 4 bases, the J end lost 3 bases, and 15 bases lay between the germline ends. CDR1 is SGHDT, CDR2 YYEEEE, per germline. The CDR3 protein is CASSPERRATDTQYF. The CDR3 nucleotides read TGTGCCAGCAGCCCGGAGAGGCGTGCTACAGATACGCAGTATTTT.